One sample yielded the 11 T cell receptor beta chains listed below, sequenced in a study of T cell responses to AZD1222 COVID-19 vaccine. Sequencing was performed with immunoSEQ multiplex PCR; in TCRdb, only in-frame clones are kept and a portion is missing. In the table there are some 130,000 clones, around nine tenths of which are singletons. The source material was peripheral blood, sampled on day 0 of AZD1222 vaccination. The receptors derive from an adult in good health.

Only a few counts were recorded for this clone. The V gene is TRBV6-1, the J gene TRBJ1-5, with a possible D match to TRBD1 (5 bases). Germline V gene lookup returns CDR1 MNHNS and CDR2 SASEGT. V was shortened by 2 bases and J by 1 base, with 12 bases between the two germline ends. There are 16 residues in the CDR3. This CDR3 is CASSESGRASNQPQHF. The CDR3 coding sequence is TGTGCCAGCAGTGAATCCGGCAGGGCGAGCAATCAGCCCCAGCATTTT.

This sequence joins TRBV30 and TRBJ2-3; TRBD2 might be the D (5 bases). Trimming removed 3 bases from V and 2 bases from J, with 21 bases in between. CDR3 size: 17 residues. Germline V gene data show CDR1 as GTSNPN and CDR2 as SVGIG (reference sequence). CDR3 sequence (DNA): TGTGCCTGGAGCGAGTTTAACAAGCGGAGAGACACAGATACGCAGTATTTT. Encoded protein: CAWSEFNKRRDTDTQYF.

The genes are TRBV14 and TRBJ2-1; 14 bases align to TRBD2. Germline CDR1 SGHDN, CDR2 FVKESK. Trimming at V came to 3 bases and at J to 4 bases, leaving 14 bases not matched to a gene. The CDR3 totals 20 residues. The CDR3 loop reads CASSHPRDRGTSGGYNEQFF. The DNA for the CDR3 is TGTGCCAGCAGCCACCCCCGGGACAGGGGGACTAGCGGGGGATACAATGAGCAGTTCTTC.

The rearrangement links TRBV4-3 to TRBJ1-3; D ambiguous. Trimming stripped 0 bases from V and 0 bases from J, with 9 bases between. Germline CDR1 and CDR2: LGHNA and YSLEER. The CDR3 extends over 16 amino acids. In nucleotides, the CDR3 is TGCGCCAGCAGCCAAGATCGGAGAAACTCTGGAAACACCATATATTTT. Encoded protein: CASSQDRRNSGNTIYF.

The chain combines TRBV5-1 with TRBJ2-1; D is perhaps TRBD2 (5 bases). The CDR3 consists of 14 residues. Trimming pared 6 bases from V and 3 bases from J, leaving 13 bases between. Germline CDR1 reads SGHRS; CDR2 reads YFSETQ. CDR3 DNA sequence: TGCGCCAGCACCCTGGACTTAAACTACAATGAGCAGTTCTTC. Translated: CASTLDLNYNEQFF.

The CDR3 DNA reads as TGTGCCAGCAGCTTAGTTTCTGATTCCTACGAGCAGTACTTC. This encodes CASSLVSDSYEQYF. The V and J genes are TRBV7-9 and TRBJ2-7; D is unclear. The CDR3 runs to 14 residues. V lost 1 base to trimming and J lost 1 base, with 8 bases between them. Germline CDR1 is SEHNR and CDR2 is FQNEAQ (reference sequence).

Points on this clone: One junction end disagrees with the germline gene, perhaps due to a read error. V gene TRBV4-2 combines with J gene TRBJ1-4; D is unclear. The germline CDR1 and CDR2 sequences are LGHNA and YNFKEQ. This CDR3 has 17 amino acids. The CDR3 loop reads CASSQGLIRTANEKLFF. DNA for the CDR3: TGTGCCAGCAGCCAAGGCCTCATCCGGACTGCTAACGAAAAACTGTTTTTT.

This chain connects TRBV3-1 (or the pseudogene TRBV3-2) to TRBJ1-2, with a tentative D call TRBD1 (6 bases). The length of the CDR3 is 14 residues. V was clipped by 8 bases and J by 1 base, with 14 bases between them. Germline CDR1 is LGHDT and CDR2 is YNNKEL (reference sequence). As DNA, the CDR3 is TGTGCCAGCCAAGGGGAGGGGGTTAACTATGGCTACACCTTC. The encoded protein is CASQGEGVNYGYTF.

The genes are TRBV5-6 and TRBJ1-6; D is undetermined. The CDR3 runs 15 residues. Looked up from germline, CDR1 is SGHDT and CDR2 is YYEEEE. The V gene lost 4 bases and the J gene lost 0 bases, with 8 bases spanning the gap. CDR3 loop: CASSPLSSYNSPLHF. The DNA of the CDR3 is TGTGCCAGCAGCCCCCTGAGCTCCTATAATTCACCCCTCCACTTT. Full variable domain (rest looked up from reference TRBV5-6 and TRBJ1-6): DAGVTQSPTHLIKTRGQQVTLRCSPKSGHDTVSWYQQALGQGPQFIFQYYEEEERQRGNFPDRFSGHQFPNYSSELNVNALLLGDSALYLCASSPLSSYNSPLHFGNGTRLTVT.

Regarding this clone: The sample holds other DNA sequences that translate to the same CDR3. This rearrangement joins TRBV18 to TRBJ2-2; no reliable D call. Per germline, CDR1 KGHSH and CDR2 LQKENI. The CDR3 runs to 11 residues. V lost 6 bases to trimming and J lost 6 bases, with 5 bases between them. CDR3: CASSPAGELFF. For the CDR3, the DNA is TGTGCCAGCTCCCCCGCCGGGGAGCTGTTTTTT. Looking up the rest from reference TRBV18 and TRBJ2-2 gives the full variable domain: NAGVMQNPRHLVRRRGQEARLRCSPMKGHSHVYWYRQLPEEGLKFMVYLQKENIIDESGMPKERFSAEFPKEGPSILRIQQVVRGDSAAYFCASSPAGELFFGEGSRLTVL.

The rearrangement uses TRBV10-3 and TRBJ1-1, with no clear D. Germline V gene lookup returns CDR1 ENHRY and CDR2 SYGVKD. The CDR3 is 14 amino acids. V was pared by 5 bases and J by 7 bases, with 17 bases between. The CDR3 nucleotides read TGTGCCATCAGTCCTGACCCGAGAGAGAATGAAGCTTTCTTT. This gives the protein CAISPDPRENEAFF.